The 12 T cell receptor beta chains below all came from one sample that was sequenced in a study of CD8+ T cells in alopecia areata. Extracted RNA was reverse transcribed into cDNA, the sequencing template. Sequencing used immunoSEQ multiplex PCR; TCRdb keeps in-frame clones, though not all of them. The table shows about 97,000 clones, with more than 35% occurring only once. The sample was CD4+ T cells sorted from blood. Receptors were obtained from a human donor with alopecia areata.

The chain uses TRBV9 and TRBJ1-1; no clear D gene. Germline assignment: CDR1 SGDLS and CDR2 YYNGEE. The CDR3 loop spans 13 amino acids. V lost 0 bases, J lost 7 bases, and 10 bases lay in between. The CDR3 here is CASSVGSGSEAFF. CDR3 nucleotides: TGTGCCAGCAGCGTAGGATCGGGAAGTGAAGCTTTCTTT.

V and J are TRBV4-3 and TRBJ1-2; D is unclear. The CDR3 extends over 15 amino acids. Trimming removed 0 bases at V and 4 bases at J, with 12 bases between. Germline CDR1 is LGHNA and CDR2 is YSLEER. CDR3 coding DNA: TGCGCCAGCAGCCAAGATGTCGGTGACGGCTATGGCTACACCTTC. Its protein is CASSQDVGDGYGYTF.

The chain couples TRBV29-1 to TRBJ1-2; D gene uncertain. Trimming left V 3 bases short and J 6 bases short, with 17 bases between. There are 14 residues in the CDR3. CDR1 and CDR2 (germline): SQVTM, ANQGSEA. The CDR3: CSVEAESLRNGYTF. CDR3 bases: TGCAGCGTTGAGGCGGAGTCCCTAAGGAATGGCTACACCTTC. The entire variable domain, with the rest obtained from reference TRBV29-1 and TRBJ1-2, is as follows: SAVISQKPSRDICQRGTSLTIQCQVDSQVTMMFWYRQQPGQSLTLIATANQGSEATYESGFVIDKFPISRPNLTFSTLTVSNMSPEDSSIYLCSVEAESLRNGYTFGSGTRLTVV.

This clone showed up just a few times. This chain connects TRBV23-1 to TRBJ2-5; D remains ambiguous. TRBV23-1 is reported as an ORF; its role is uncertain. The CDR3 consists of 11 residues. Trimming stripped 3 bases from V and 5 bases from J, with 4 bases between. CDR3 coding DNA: TGCGCCAGCAGTCAGCGTGAGACCCAGTACTTC. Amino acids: CASSQRETQYF.

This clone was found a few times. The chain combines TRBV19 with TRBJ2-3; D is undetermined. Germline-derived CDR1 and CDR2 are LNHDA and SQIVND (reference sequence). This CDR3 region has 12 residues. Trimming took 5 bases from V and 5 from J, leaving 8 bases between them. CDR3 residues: CASSSPKDTQYF. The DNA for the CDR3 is TGTGCCAGTAGTTCCCCGAAAGATACGCAGTATTTT.

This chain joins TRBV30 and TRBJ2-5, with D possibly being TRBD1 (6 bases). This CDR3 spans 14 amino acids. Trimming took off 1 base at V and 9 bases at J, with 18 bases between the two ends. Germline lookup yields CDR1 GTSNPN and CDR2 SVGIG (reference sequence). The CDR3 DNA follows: TGTGCCTGGAGTGCCCGGCGAACAACAGGGCCCCAGTACTTC. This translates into CAWSARRTTGPQYF.

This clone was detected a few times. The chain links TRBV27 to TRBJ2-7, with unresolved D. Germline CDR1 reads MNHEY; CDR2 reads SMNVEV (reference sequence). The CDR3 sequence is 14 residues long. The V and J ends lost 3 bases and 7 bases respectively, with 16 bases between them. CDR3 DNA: TGTGCCAGCAGTTTCGGTCCGGGCCCCCAAGAGCAGTACTTC. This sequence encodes CASSFGPGPQEQYF.

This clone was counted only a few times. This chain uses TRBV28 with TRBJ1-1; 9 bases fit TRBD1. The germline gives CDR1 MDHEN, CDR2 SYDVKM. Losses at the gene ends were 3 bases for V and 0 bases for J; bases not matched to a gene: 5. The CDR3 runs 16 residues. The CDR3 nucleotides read TGTGCCAGCAGTTTGATCGGGACAGGGTTGAACACTGAAGCTTTCTTT. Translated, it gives CASSLIGTGLNTEAFF.

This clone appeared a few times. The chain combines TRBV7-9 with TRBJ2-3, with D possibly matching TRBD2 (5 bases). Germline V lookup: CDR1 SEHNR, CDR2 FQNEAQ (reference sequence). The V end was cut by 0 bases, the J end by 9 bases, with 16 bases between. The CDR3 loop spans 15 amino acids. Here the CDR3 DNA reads TGTGCCAGCAGCTTAGCCATTCTAGAAGGGAGCACGCAGTATTTT. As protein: CASSLAILEGSTQYF.

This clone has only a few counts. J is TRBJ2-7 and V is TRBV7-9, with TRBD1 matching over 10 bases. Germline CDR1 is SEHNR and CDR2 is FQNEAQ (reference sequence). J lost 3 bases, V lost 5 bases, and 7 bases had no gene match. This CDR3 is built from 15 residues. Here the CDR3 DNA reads TGTGCCAGCAGCAGCCGGGACAGGGGTGACTACGAGCAGTACTTC. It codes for CASSSRDRGDYEQYF. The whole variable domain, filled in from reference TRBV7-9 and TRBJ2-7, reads DTGVSQNPRHKITKRGQNVTFRCDPISEHNRLYWYRQTLGQGPEFLTYFQNEAQLEKSRLLSDRFSAERPKGSFSTLEIQRTEQGDSAMYLCASSSRDRGDYEQYFGPGTRLTVT.

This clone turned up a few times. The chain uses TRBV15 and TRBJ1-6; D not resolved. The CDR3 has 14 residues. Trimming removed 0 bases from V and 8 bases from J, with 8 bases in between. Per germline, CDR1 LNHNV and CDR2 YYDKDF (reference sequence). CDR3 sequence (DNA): TGTGCCACCAGCAGAGATCGGTTTGATTCACCCCTCCACTTT. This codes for CATSRDRFDSPLHF.

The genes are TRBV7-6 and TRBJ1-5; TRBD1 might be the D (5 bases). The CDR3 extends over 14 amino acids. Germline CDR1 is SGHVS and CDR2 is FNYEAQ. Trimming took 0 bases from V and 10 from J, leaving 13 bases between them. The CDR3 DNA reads TGTGCCAGCAGCTTAGCAGGGGCAGTGGGACCCCAGCATTTT. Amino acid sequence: CASSLAGAVGPQHF.